The source of this TCR beta chain is a study of blood T cell repertoires in COVID-19. About the study: Collection of acute and convalescent COVID-19 samples took place in the United States, Italy and Spain. Sample material is recorded as cDNA or gDNA derived from T cells, B-cell-depleted T cells, or PBMCs.

Original analysis: Counts of nucleated cells, estimated from reference gene primer amplification, were obtained. Generated by immunoSEQ multiplex PCR, the TCRdb table keeps only in-frame clones and is missing some. For V, J and clone size, that table is used; D and trimming come from the DNA. Of over 200,000 clones in the sample, less than 90% were seen once. CDR3 size: 13 residues. Germline V gene sequence: CDR1 SGHTA, CDR2 FQGNSA. V lost 5 bases and J lost 3, with 11 bases in between. This sequence originates from a woman older than 75 with active or convalescent COVID-19. V usage is TRBV7-2 and J usage is TRBJ2-7; no clear D. Sequenced: peripheral blood. CDR3 residues: CASSNNRFYEQYF. In nucleotides, the CDR3 is TGTGCCAGCAGCAATAACCGGTTCTACGAGCAGTACTTC.